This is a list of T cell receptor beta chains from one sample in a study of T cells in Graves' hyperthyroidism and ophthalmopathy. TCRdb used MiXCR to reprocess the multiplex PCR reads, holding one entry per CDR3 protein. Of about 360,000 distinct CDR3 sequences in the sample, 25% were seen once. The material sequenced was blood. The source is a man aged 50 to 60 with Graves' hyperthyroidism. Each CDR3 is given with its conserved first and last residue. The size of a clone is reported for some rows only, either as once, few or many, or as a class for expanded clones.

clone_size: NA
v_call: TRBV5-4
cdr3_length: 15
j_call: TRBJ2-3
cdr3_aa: CASSLGGSLADTQYF

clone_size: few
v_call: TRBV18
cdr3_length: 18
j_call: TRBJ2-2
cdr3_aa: CASSASTGTGSLSGELFF

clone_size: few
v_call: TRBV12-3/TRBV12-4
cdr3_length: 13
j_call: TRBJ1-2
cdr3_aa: CASSLVGEYGYTF

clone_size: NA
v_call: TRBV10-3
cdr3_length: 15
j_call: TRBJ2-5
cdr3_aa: CAISESTSVQETQYF

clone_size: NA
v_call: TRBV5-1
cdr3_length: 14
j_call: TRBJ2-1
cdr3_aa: CASRLAAIYNEQFF

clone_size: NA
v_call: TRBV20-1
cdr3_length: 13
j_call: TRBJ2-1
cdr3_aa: CSARDRLHNEQFF

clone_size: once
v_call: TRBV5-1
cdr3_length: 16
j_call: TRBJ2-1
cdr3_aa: CASSPGGSGRLLEQFF

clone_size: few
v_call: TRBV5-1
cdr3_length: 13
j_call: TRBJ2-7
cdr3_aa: CASSFRASYEQYF

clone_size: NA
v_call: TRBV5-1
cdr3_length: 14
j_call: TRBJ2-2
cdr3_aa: CASSLEQNTGELFF

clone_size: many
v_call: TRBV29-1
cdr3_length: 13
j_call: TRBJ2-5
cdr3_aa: CSVARGPGETQYF

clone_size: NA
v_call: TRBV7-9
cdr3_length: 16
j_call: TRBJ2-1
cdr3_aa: CASSPAQGSSYNEQFF

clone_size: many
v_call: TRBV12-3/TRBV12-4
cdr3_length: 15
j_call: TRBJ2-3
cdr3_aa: CASSLMSGSTDTQYF

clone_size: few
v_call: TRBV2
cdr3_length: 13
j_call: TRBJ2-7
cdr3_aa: CASFHRVSYEQYF

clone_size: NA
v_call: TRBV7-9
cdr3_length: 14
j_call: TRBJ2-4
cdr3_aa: CASSYRTAGNIQYF

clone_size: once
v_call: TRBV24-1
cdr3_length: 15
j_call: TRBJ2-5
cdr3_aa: CATSEGLAGMETQYF

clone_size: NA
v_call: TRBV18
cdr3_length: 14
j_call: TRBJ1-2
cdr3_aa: CASSPPGQLYGYTF

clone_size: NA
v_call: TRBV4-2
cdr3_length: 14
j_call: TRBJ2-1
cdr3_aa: CASSPSDGRGEQFF

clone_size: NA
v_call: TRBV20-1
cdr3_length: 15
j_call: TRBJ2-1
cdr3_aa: CSARSGSSSYNEQFF